This T cell receptor beta chain was captured in a study of blood T cell repertoires in COVID-19. Study in general: Samples of COVID-19 (acute and convalescent) were obtained from the United States, Italy and Spain. Sample material is recorded as cDNA or gDNA derived from T cells, B-cell-depleted T cells, or PBMCs.

This clone was observed a handful of times. In the authors' workflow: Nucleated cell counts were estimated from reference gene primer amplification. Sequencing was performed with immunoSEQ multiplex PCR; in TCRdb, only in-frame clones are kept and a portion is missing. From that table come the V and J calls and clone size; the DNA was used to work out D and trimming. The sample holds some 99,000 clones; approximately 80% are singletons and the top ten take 5.5% to 8.5%. Germline CDR1 MDHEN, CDR2 SYDVKM. The junction had 7 bases not matched to a gene; V was cut back by 6 bases and J by 3 bases. This CDR3 is built from 15 residues.

This receptor was identified in a woman in her fifties or sixties with acute or convalescent COVID-19. The chain employs TRBV28 and TRBJ2-3, with 9 nucleotides matching TRBD1. Sequenced: peripheral blood. This CDR3 is CASRYLGTGTDTQYF. Written as DNA, the CDR3 is TGTGCCAGCAGGTACCTTGGGACAGGGACAGATACGCAGTATTTT.